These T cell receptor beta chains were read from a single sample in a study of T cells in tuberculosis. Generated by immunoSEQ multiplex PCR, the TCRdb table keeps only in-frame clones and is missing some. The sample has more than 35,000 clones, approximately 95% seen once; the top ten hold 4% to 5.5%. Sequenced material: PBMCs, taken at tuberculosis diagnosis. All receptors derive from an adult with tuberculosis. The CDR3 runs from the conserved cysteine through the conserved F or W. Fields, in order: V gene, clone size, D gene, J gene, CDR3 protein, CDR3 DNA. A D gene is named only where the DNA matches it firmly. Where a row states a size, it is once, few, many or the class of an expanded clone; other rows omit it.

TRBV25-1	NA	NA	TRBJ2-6	CASSERSGANVLTF	TGTGCCAGCAGTGAGCGGTCTGGGGCCAACGTCCTGACTTTC
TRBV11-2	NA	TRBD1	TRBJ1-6	CASSLLGGQGNSPLHF	TGTGCCAGCAGCCTCCTAGGTGGACAGGGTAATTCACCCCTCCACTTT
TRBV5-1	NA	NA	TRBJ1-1	CASSYLSTVNTEAFF	TGCGCCAGCAGCTACTTATCGACAGTGAACACTGAAGCTTTCTTT
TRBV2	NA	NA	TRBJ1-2	CASIRRGDGYTF	TGTGCCAGCATACGCCGGGGGGATGGCTACACCTTC
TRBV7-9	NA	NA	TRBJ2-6	CASSRRGYHDSRANVLTF	TGTGCCAGCAGCCGCCGCGGATACCATGACAGTCGGGCCAACGTCCTGACTTTC
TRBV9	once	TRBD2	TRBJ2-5	CASSVAASGGETQYF	TGTGCCAGCAGCGTAGCGGCTAGCGGGGGGGAGACCCAGTACTTC
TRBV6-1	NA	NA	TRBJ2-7	CASGPTGSYEQYF	TGTGCCAGCGGACCAACAGGATCCTACGAGCAGTACTTC
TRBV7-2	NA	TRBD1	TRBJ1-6	CASSYRGDNSPLHF	TGTGCCAGCAGCTACAGGGGGGATAATTCACCCCTCCACTTT
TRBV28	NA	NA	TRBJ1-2	CASNWGEGYTF	TGTGCCAGCAACTGGGGGGAAGGCTACACCTTC
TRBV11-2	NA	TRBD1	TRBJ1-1	CASSSGPGGYAEAFF	TGTGCCAGCAGCTCGGGTCCAGGGGGCTACGCTGAAGCTTTCTTT
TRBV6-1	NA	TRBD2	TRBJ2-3	CASSGQAGGLTTDTQYF	TGTGCCAGCAGTGGACAAGCGGGGGGCCTTACCACAGATACGCAGTATTTT
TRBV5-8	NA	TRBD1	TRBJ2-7	CASSYKNRDRVTRGYEQYF	TGTGCCAGCAGCTACAAAAACCGGGACAGGGTTACTCGCGGCTACGAGCAGTACTTC
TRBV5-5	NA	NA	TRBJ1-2	CASSLAVRVVGYTF	TGTGCCAGCAGCTTGGCCGTCAGGGTTGTTGGCTACACCTTC
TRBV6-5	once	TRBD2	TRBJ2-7	CASMASGGNRQYF	TGTGCCAGCATGGCTAGCGGGGGAAATCGGCAGTACTTC
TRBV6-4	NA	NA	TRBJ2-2	CASSDSRDYTGELFF	TGTGCCAGCAGTGACTCGAGGGATTACACCGGGGAGCTGTTTTTT
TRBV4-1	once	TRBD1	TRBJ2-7	CASSLVGQGAGEQYF	TGCGCCAGCAGCCTTGTGGGACAGGGGGCCGGCGAGCAGTACTTC
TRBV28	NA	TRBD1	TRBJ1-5	CASRRTGGRQPQHF	TGTGCCAGCAGGCGGACAGGGGGGAGGCAGCCCCAGCATTTT
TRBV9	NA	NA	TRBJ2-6	CASSVQGLGANVLTF	TGTGCCAGCAGCGTACAGGGTCTGGGGGCCAACGTCCTGACTTTC
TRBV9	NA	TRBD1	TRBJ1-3	CASSVTGGSGNTIYF	TGTGCCAGCAGCGTAACAGGGGGCTCTGGAAACACCATATATTTT
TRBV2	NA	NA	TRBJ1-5	CASSTDLAQPQHF	TGTGCCAGCAGTACTGACTTGGCGCAGCCCCAGCATTTT
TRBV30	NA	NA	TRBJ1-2	CAGPIEGMGGYTF	TGTGCCGGCCCGATCGAGGGCATGGGGGGCTACACCTTC
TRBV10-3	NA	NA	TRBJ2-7	CAISEGGTYEQYF	TGTGCCATCAGTGAAGGCGGGACCTACGAGCAGTACTTC
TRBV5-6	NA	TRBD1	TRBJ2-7	CASSRSDRPSYEQYF	TGTGCCAGCAGCAGATCGGACAGGCCCTCCTACGAGCAGTACTTC
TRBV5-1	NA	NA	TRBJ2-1	CASSLGAVNNEQFF	TGCGCCAGCAGCTTGGGGGCAGTCAACAATGAGCAGTTCTTC
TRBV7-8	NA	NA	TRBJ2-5	CASSKRENQETQYF	TGTGCCAGCAGCAAACGGGAGAACCAAGAGACCCAGTACTTC
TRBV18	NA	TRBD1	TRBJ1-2	CASSPRDRAGYTF	TGTGCCAGCTCACCCCGGGACAGGGCTGGCTACACCTTC
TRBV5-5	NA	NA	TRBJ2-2	CASSPGSTGELFF	TGTGCCAGCAGCCCGGGGAGCACCGGGGAGCTGTTTTTT
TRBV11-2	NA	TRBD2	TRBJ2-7	CASSLAGLAGSYEQYF	TGTGCCAGCAGCTTAGCCGGACTAGCGGGGAGCTACGAGCAGTACTTC
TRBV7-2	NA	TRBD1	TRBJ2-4	CASSLGQGVDNIQYF	TGTGCCAGCAGCTTGGGACAGGGAGTCGACAACATTCAGTACTTC
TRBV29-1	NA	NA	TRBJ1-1	CSVEDPFFSEAFF	TGCAGCGTTGAAGATCCCTTCTTTTCTGAAGCTTTCTTT
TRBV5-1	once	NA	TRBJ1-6	CASSLDGVDSPLHF	TGCGCCAGCAGCTTGGACGGGGTGGACTCACCCCTCCACTTT
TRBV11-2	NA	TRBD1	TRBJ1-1	CASSLDRDWEAFF	TGTGCCAGCAGCTTGGACAGGGATTGGGAAGCTTTCTTT
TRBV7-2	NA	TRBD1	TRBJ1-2	CASSLAGGNYGYTF	TGTGCCAGCAGCTTAGCAGGGGGCAACTATGGCTACACCTTC
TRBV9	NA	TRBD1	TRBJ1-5	CASSATGGADQPQHF	TGTGCCAGCAGCGCAACAGGGGGCGCGGATCAGCCCCAGCATTTT
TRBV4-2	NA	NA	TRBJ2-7	CASSPGGLRDEQYF	TGTGCCAGCAGCCCCGGGGGGCTTCGCGACGAGCAGTACTTC
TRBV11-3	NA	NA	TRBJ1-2	CASSLDFGLSGGYTF	TGTGCCAGCAGCTTAGATTTTGGATTATCAGGGGGCTACACCTTC
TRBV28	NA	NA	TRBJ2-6	CASRLDASGANVLTF	TGTGCCAGCAGACTTGATGCATCTGGGGCCAACGTCCTGACTTTC
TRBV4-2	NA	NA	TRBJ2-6	CASSQEQGTNVLTF	TGTGCCAGCAGCCAAGAACAGGGAACCAACGTCCTGACTTTC
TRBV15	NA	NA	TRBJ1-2	CATSREPRLTDGYTF	TGTGCCACCAGCAGAGAGCCCCGCCTTACGGATGGCTACACCTTC
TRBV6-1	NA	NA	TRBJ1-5	CASSEKGYSNQPQHF	TGTGCCAGCAGTGAAAAGGGGTATAGCAATCAGCCCCAGCATTTT
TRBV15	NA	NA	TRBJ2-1	CATSRDMREGAYNEQFF	TGTGCCACCAGCAGAGATATGCGCGAGGGGGCCTACAATGAGCAGTTCTTC
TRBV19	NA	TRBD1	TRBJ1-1	CASSDRVSTEAFF	TGTGCCAGTAGTGACAGGGTATCCACTGAAGCTTTCTTT
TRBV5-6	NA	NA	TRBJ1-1	CASSPVWDISWDTEAFF	TGTGCCAGCAGCCCGGTCTGGGACATCTCTTGGGACACTGAAGCTTTCTTT
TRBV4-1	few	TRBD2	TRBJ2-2	CASSHPNILAGGPTGELFF	TGCGCCAGCAGCCATCCCAATATTCTAGCGGGGGGGCCGACCGGGGAGCTGTTTTTT
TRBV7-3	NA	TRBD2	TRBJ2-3	CASSQLAGGPTDTQYF	TGTGCCAGCAGCCAGCTAGCGGGGGGGCCTACAGATACGCAGTATTTT
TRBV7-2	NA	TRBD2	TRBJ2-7	CASSPSGAEISYEQYF	TGTGCCAGCAGCCCTAGCGGGGCTGAGATCTCCTACGAGCAGTACTTC
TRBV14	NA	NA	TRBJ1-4	CASSQDNRINEKLFF	TGTGCCAGCAGCCAAGATAACAGGATTAATGAAAAACTGTTTTTT
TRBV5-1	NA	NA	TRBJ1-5	CASSLEGDSNQPQHF	TGCGCCAGCAGCTTGGAAGGGGATAGCAATCAGCCCCAGCATTTT
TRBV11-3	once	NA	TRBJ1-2	CASSPHQGSEGYTF	TGTGCCAGCAGCCCCCATCAGGGATCAGAAGGCTACACCTTC
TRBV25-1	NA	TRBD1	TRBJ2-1	CASSEGGTGGRNNEQFF	TGTGCCAGCAGTGAAGGCGGGACAGGTGGGAGGAACAATGAGCAGTTCTTC
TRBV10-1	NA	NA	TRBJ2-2	CASSEFTGPPGELFF	TGCGCCAGCAGTGAGTTTACAGGGCCCCCCGGGGAGCTGTTTTTT
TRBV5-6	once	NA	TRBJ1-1	CASTQGTMNTEAFF	TGTGCCAGCACCCAGGGGACCATGAACACTGAAGCTTTCTTT
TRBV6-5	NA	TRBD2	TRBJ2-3	CASRGLAGGTDTQYF	TGTGCCAGCAGGGGACTAGCGGGGGGCACAGATACGCAGTATTTT
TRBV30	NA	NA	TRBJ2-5	CAWSGGISGGPETQYF	TGTGCCTGGAGTGGGGGGATTAGCGGCGGTCCGGAGACCCAGTACTTC
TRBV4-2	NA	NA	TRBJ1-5	CASSQVGNQPQHF	TGTGCCAGCAGCCAAGTCGGTAATCAGCCCCAGCATTTT
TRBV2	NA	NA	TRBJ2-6	CASSDQGSGANVLTF	TGTGCCAGCAGCGATCAGGGGTCTGGGGCCAACGTCCTGACTTTC
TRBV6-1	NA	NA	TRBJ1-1	CASSLSGTEAFF	TGTGCCAGCAGTTTATCAGGGACTGAAGCTTTCTTT
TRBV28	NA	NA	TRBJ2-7	CASSRSEGEQYF	TGTGCCAGCAGCCGATCAGAGGGCGAGCAGTACTTC
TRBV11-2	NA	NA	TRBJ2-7	CASSLDLKAKYF	TGTGCCAGCAGCTTAGATCTAAAAGCAAAGTACTTC